These 23 T cell receptor beta chains were sequenced from one sample in a study of blood T cell repertoires in COVID-19 (dated by TCRdb to the early 2020s). The method was the immunoSEQ multiplex PCR assay. TCRdb holds this immuneACCESS table with in-frame rearrangements only. Some clones are missing; in checked studies, unresolved V genes explain under half, and the rest has no known cause. A total of approximately 350,000 clones appear in this sample, over 70% of them only once. Nearly 6.5% of the sample lies in the top ten. Sequencing was performed on peripheral blood. The receptors were gathered from a woman between 45 and 60 years old with COVID-19, enrolled during active disease.

The gene calls are TRBV5-4 and TRBJ2-1; 12 bases are shared with TRBD2. CDR3 length: 16 residues. Germline trimming cut 4 bases from V and 2 bases from J; bases unmatched to any gene: 4. Germline V gene lookup returns CDR1 SGHNT and CDR2 YYREEE (reference sequence). The CDR3 DNA sequence: TGTGCCAGCAGCCCCGGACTAGCGGGAACCTACAATGAGCAGTTCTTC. Translation gives CASSPGLAGTYNEQFF.

V gene TRBV7-9 combines with J gene TRBJ1-1; D unresolved. This CDR3 is built from 14 residues. V was pared by 5 bases and J by 2 bases, with 12 bases between. The germline V gene has CDR1 SEHNR and CDR2 FQNEAQ (reference sequence). CDR3 sequence: CASSHEVRNTEAFF. DNA for the CDR3: TGTGCCAGCAGCCACGAAGTCAGAAACACTGAAGCTTTCTTT.

This clone was found a few times. V and J are TRBV30 and TRBJ1-1; TRBD1 agrees at 7 bases. After removal of 0 bases from V and 11 bases from J, the junction contained 12 bases not matched to a gene. The germline CDR1 and CDR2 sequences are GTSNPN and SVGIG (reference sequence). This CDR3 has 14 amino acids. In nucleotides, the CDR3 is TGTGCCTGGAGTGTACTAAGGAGACAGGGAAATGCTTTCTTT. Amino acid sequence: CAWSVLRRQGNAFF. Combining the CDR3 with reference TRBV30 and TRBJ1-1 gives the whole variable domain SQTIHQWPATLVQPVGSPLSLECTVEGTSNPNLYWYRQAAGRGLQLLFYSVGIGQISSEVPQNLSASRPQDRQFILSSKKLLLSDSGFYLCAWSVLRRQGNAFFGQGTRLTVV.

J is TRBJ1-5 and V is TRBV6-5, with D unresolved. Germline loops: CDR1 MNHEY, CDR2 SVGAGI. V was trimmed by 1 base and J by 5 bases, leaving 6 bases between them. This CDR3 has 13 residues. The CDR3 protein is CASSYYPDQPQHF. The CDR3, as DNA: TGTGCCAGCAGTTACTATCCAGATCAGCCCCAGCATTTT.

The chain is built from TRBV20-1 and TRBJ2-3, with D possibly TRBD2 on 5 matching bases. The germline V and J ends were trimmed by 4 bases and 1 base, with 12 bases remaining between them. CDR1 and CDR2 from the germline V gene are DFQATT and SNEGSKA (reference sequence). This CDR3 has 14 amino acids. CDR3 sequence reads: CSANDYLGTDTQYF. CDR3 sequence (DNA): TGCAGTGCTAATGACTATTTGGGCACAGATACGCAGTATTTT.

V is TRBV11-3 and J is TRBJ1-5; no clear D. V lost 3 bases, J lost 3 bases, and 21 bases lay in between. CDR3 length equals 18 residues. Germline V gene data show CDR1 as SGHNT and CDR2 as YENEEA. CDR3 nucleotides: TGTGCCAGCAGCTTCGGCGGGTTTCAAAGCTCGCACAATCAGCCCCAGCATTTT. Amino acids: CASSFGGFQSSHNQPQHF.

The chain uses TRBV29-1 and TRBJ2-7; TRBD1 is a possible D gene (6 bases). The CDR3 extends over 13 amino acids. V was cut by 5 bases and J by 0 bases, with 11 bases left in between. Germline lookup yields CDR1 SQVTM and CDR2 ANQGSEA. CDR3 nucleotides: TGCAGCGTTCATGGACAGAACTCCTACGAGCAGTACTTC. Translating it yields CSVHGQNSYEQYF.

In regard to this clone: The sample contains more than one DNA sequence encoding this CDR3. The chain has TRBV19 and TRBJ2-7; D gene ambiguous. The CDR3 runs 14 residues. Deletions cut 7 bases from V and 0 bases from J, with 13 bases between. CDR1 is LNHDA and CDR2 is SQIVND in the germline V gene (reference sequence). The DNA for the CDR3 is TGTGCCAGTAATAGACAAGGCAGCTCCTACGAGCAGTACTTC. Translation gives CASNRQGSSYEQYF. The full variable domain, with the rest looked up from reference TRBV19 and TRBJ2-7, is DGGITQSPKYLFRKEGQNVTLSCEQNLNHDAMYWYRQDPGQGLRLIYYSQIVNDFQKGDIAEGYSVSREKKESFPLTVTSAQKNPTAFYLCASNRQGSSYEQYFGPGTRLTVT.

The V call is TRBV2, the J call TRBJ2-5, with TRBD1 matching 8 bases. Per germline, CDR1 SNHLY and CDR2 FYNNEI. This CDR3 comprises 14 residues. V shed 7 bases and J 5 bases; nucleotides not matched to a gene: 9. CDR3 nucleotide sequence: TGTGCCAGCACTGTGCAGGGGGCGTGGGAGACCCAGTACTTC. Amino acid sequence: CASTVQGAWETQYF.

The chain recombines TRBV19 with TRBJ2-7; D may be TRBD1 (6 bases). The germline gives CDR1 LNHDA, CDR2 SQIVND (reference sequence). The ends were cut back, 3 bases at V and 0 bases at J, with 15 bases in the middle. This CDR3 region has 16 residues. CDR3 sequence reads: CASSITGTSSSYEQYF. The CDR3 DNA reads as TGTGCCAGTAGTATTACTGGGACATCGAGCTCCTACGAGCAGTACTTC.

This clone was counted once. The gene calls are TRBV2 and TRBJ2-3; tentative D call: TRBD2 (5 bases). The CDR3 extends over 12 amino acids. The V gene lost 2 bases and the J gene lost 8 bases, with 8 bases spanning the gap. Germline V gene data show CDR1 as SNHLY and CDR2 as FYNNEI. CDR3 nucleotide sequence: TGTGCCAGCAGTGAAAGTGAGGGTACGCAGTATTTT. It is translated as CASSESEGTQYF.

The chain employs TRBV19 and TRBJ2-1; 12 bases match TRBD1. This CDR3 is built from 19 residues. The germline gives CDR1 LNHDA, CDR2 SQIVND (reference sequence). After removal of 3 bases from V and 0 bases from J, the junction contained 9 bases not matched to a gene. This CDR3 is CASSIRGQGAISSYNEQFF. The DNA for the CDR3 is TGTGCCAGTAGTATCAGGGGACAGGGGGCGATAAGCTCCTACAATGAGCAGTTCTTC.

This clone is a singleton in its sample. The rearrangement uses TRBV18 and TRBJ2-1; 9 positions match TRBD2. Germline lookup yields CDR1 KGHSH and CDR2 LQKENI. The V segment lost 3 bases and the J segment 5 bases; nucleotides outside the gene matches: 8. The CDR3 length is 16 residues. CDR3 amino acids: CASSPRVAGANNEQFF. DNA for the CDR3: TGTGCCAGCTCACCCCGGGTAGCGGGAGCTAACAATGAGCAGTTCTTC.

This clone turned up a few times. The CDR3 DNA sequence: TGTGCCGGCCGCGCAAAGGGAGGGAACACTGAAGCTTTCTTT. Translating gives CAGRAKGGNTEAFF. The chain couples TRBV19 to TRBJ1-1; D gene ambiguous. The germline V and J ends were trimmed by 11 bases and 1 base, with 17 bases remaining between them. CDR1 and CDR2 from the germline V gene are LNHDA and SQIVND (reference sequence). The CDR3 sequence is 14 residues long. Full variable domain (outside the CDR3, taken from reference TRBV19 and TRBJ1-1): DGGITQSPKYLFRKEGQNVTLSCEQNLNHDAMYWYRQDPGQGLRLIYYSQIVNDFQKGDIAEGYSVSREKKESFPLTVTSAQKNPTAFYLCAGRAKGGNTEAFFGQGTRLTVV.

This chain links TRBV14 with TRBJ1-2; no definite D call. V was trimmed by 4 bases and J by 8 bases, leaving 14 bases between them. The germline gives CDR1 SGHDN, CDR2 FVKESK. The CDR3 has 13 amino acids. The CDR3 loop is CASSPGLGNGYTF. DNA for the CDR3: TGTGCCAGCAGCCCGGGGTTGGGAAACGGCTACACCTTC.

This clone was recorded a few times. The chain links TRBV28 to TRBJ1-6; TRBD1 aligns across 7 bases. Germline-derived CDR1 and CDR2 are MDHEN and SYDVKM. Trimming at V came to 4 bases and at J to 9 bases, leaving 18 bases not matched to a gene. This CDR3 is built from 18 residues. The CDR3 is CASSSPATPTGMRSPLHF. CDR3 coding DNA: TGTGCCAGCAGTTCCCCTGCCACTCCGACAGGGATGCGTTCACCCCTCCACTTT.

The CDR3 nucleotides read TGTGCCAGCAGTTACGGGGGGGGCGGGCGCGGCGAGCAGTACTTC. It encodes CASSYGGGGRGEQYF. The chain is built from TRBV6-5 and TRBJ2-7; TRBD2 is a possible D gene (7 bases). This CDR3 is 15 amino acids long. Trimming took 2 bases from V and 6 from J, leaving 17 bases between them. The V gene's germline CDR1 is MNHEY and CDR2 SVGAGI.

This sequence joins TRBV7-3 and TRBJ1-2; maybe TRBD1 (6 bases). Germline CDR1 and CDR2: SGHTA and FQGTGA. V lost 2 bases to trimming and J lost 8 bases, with 15 bases between them. The CDR3 length is 14 residues. The CDR3 nucleotides read TGTGCCAGCAGCTTATCCCGACAGGCTAAGGGCTACACCTTC. This gives the protein CASSLSRQAKGYTF.

The chain recombines TRBV15 with TRBJ2-6; 7 nucleotides align to TRBD2. CDR1 is LNHNV, CDR2 YYDKDF, per germline (reference sequence). The ends lost 3 bases at V and 0 bases at J; junction bases unmatched: 5. CDR3 length: 17 residues. The CDR3 protein is CATSSGRYLSGANVLTF. In DNA, the CDR3 is TGTGCCACCAGCAGCGGGAGGTACCTCTCTGGGGCCAACGTCCTGACTTTC.

The chain couples TRBV11-2 to TRBJ2-3; 9 nucleotides match TRBD2. Per the germline V gene, CDR1 is SGHAT and CDR2 is FQNNGV. CDR3 size: 15 residues. V lost 5 bases to trimming and J lost 6 bases; unmatched junction nucleotides: 9. CDR3 region: CASSPLRREGDTQYF. The CDR3 region has the DNA TGTGCCAGCAGCCCGCTCAGGCGGGAGGGGGATACGCAGTATTTT.

This chain connects TRBV9 to TRBJ2-3, with D perhaps TRBD2 (6 bases). Germline values: CDR1 SGDLS, CDR2 YYNGEE. This CDR3 has 15 amino acids. Trimming removed 4 bases at V and 11 bases at J, with 23 bases between. The chain's CDR3 is CASSPRLASERMQYF. The CDR3 DNA follows: TGTGCCAGCAGCCCCAGGCTAGCGTCTGAGCGGATGCAGTATTTT.

The rearrangement uses TRBV19 and TRBJ2-2, with 11 nucleotides matching TRBD1. Germline V CDR1 and CDR2: LNHDA, SQIVND (reference sequence). The CDR3 length is 15 residues. The J segment lost 5 bases and the V segment lost 6 bases, leaving 5 bases of the junction unmatched. CDR3 in DNA: TGTGCCAGTAGATCGGACAGGGGGCGGACCGGGGAGCTGTTTTTT. This translates into CASRSDRGRTGELFF.

This clone was detected only once. V gene TRBV7-2 combines with J gene TRBJ2-1; TRBD1 might be the D (6 bases). Looked up from germline, CDR1 is SGHTA and CDR2 is FQGNSA. Trimming shortened V by 2 bases and J by 4 bases, and 12 bases separated the two germline ends. CDR3 size: 15 residues. This CDR3 reads CASSLRGNNYNEQFF. The CDR3 DNA sequence: TGTGCCAGCAGCTTAAGGGGGAATAATTACAATGAGCAGTTCTTC.